The source of this TCR beta chain is a study of graft-versus-host responses after intestinal transplantation. Study-wide background: Multivisceral, liver-intestinal, or isolated intestinal transplants were received by the recipients. Among the recipients, all got anti-thymocyte globulin induction and then tacrolimus and steroids for around 3 years.

Only in-frame clones appear in the TCRdb table, and some are missing; sequencing was by immunoSEQ multiplex PCR. Of 95,000 to 110,000 clones detected, roughly 93% appear once; the ten largest clones hold around 1.2%. This clone was recorded once. What it binds is unknown. The CDR3 loop spans 15 amino acids. After removal of 2 bases from V and 3 bases from J, the junction contained 4 bases not matched to a gene. The germline V gene has CDR1 SGHVS and CDR2 FQNEAQ. Sequencing used unstimulated CD8+ T cells sorted from spleen or lymph node cells, obtained before intestinal transplant. This sequence was found in a human donor who received an intestinal transplant. This chain connects TRBV7-8 to TRBJ2-1; 7 positions agree with TRBD1. The CDR3 DNA follows: TGTGCCAGCAGCTTAAAGGGGGCTGACTACAATGAGCAGTTCTTC. It is translated as CASSLKGADYNEQFF.